A selection of T cell receptor beta chains follows, all from one sample in a study of blood T cell repertoires in COVID-19. TCRdb's table, derived via immunoSEQ multiplex PCR, lists solely in-frame clones and lacks some. The profile covers approximately 210,000 clones, with roughly nine tenths appearing a single time and 0.65% to 0.85% taken by the ten largest. The sequenced sample consisted of peripheral blood. Every receptor here comes from a middle-aged man with acute or convalescent COVID-19. The CDR3 runs from the conserved cysteine through the conserved F or W. D genes are given only for firm matches. Size is stated for part of the rows, as once, few or many counts, or as a class when the clone is expanded.

V gene	CDR3 length	J gene	D gene	clone size	CDR3 protein	CDR3 DNA
TRBV10-3	13	TRBJ2-1	-	-	CALSRDSYNEQFF	TGTGCCCTCAGCCGGGACTCCTACAATGAGCAGTTCTTC
TRBV4-1	18	TRBJ2-5	TRBD2	once	CASSQAALSGGRQETQYF	TGCGCCAGCAGCCAGGCCGCCCTTAGCGGGGGGCGACAAGAGACCCAGTACTTC
TRBV14	16	TRBJ1-2	TRBD1	-	CASSSRQGGVPYGYTF	TGTGCCAGCAGCTCTCGACAGGGGGGTGTCCCCTATGGCTACACCTTC
TRBV3-1/TRBV3-2	13	TRBJ2-3	-	-	CASSQGLADTQYF	TGTGCCAGCAGCCAGGGGCTGGCAGATACGCAGTATTTT
TRBV5-1	15	TRBJ1-2	TRBD1	-	CASSRGTGDPYGYTF	TGCGCCAGCAGCAGGGGGACAGGGGATCCCTATGGCTACACCTTC
TRBV7-3	15	TRBJ2-6	-	-	CASSAGASGANVLTF	TGTGCCAGCAGCGCTGGGGCCTCTGGGGCCAACGTCCTGACTTTC
TRBV28	13	TRBJ1-2	-	-	CASSFSRYYGYTF	TGTGCCAGCAGTTTCAGCAGGTACTATGGCTACACCTTC
TRBV6-6	15	TRBJ2-3	-	-	CASSYRGSLTDTQYF	TGTGCCAGCAGTTACCGCGGGTCCCTCACAGATACGCAGTATTTT
TRBV7-2	16	TRBJ2-1	TRBD2	-	CASSFLAGDLYNEQFF	TGTGCCAGCAGCTTTCTAGCGGGAGACTTGTACAATGAGCAGTTCTTC
TRBV5-1	15	TRBJ1-5	TRBD1	-	CASSAGGYSNQPQHF	TGCGCCAGCAGCGCAGGGGGGTATAGCAATCAGCCCCAGCATTTT
TRBV5-1	14	TRBJ2-2	-	-	CASSPGYNTGELFF	TGCGCCAGCAGCCCGGGGTACAACACCGGGGAGCTGTTTTTT
TRBV24-1	13	TRBJ1-5	-	-	CASQDYSNQPQHF	TGTGCCTCACAGGACTATAGCAATCAGCCCCAGCATTTT
TRBV3-1/TRBV3-2	14	TRBJ1-5	-	-	CASSLGTVRGPQHF	TGTGCCAGCAGCCTTGGGACTGTGCGGGGGCCCCAGCATTTT
TRBV18	14	TRBJ1-2	-	-	CASSPPQTGRGYTF	TGTGCCAGCTCACCACCGCAGACAGGTCGCGGCTACACCTTC
TRBV27	17	TRBJ2-1	-	once	CASSRKGLYPSYNEQFF	TGTGCCAGCAGTCGAAAAGGACTGTACCCCTCCTACAATGAGCAGTTCTTC
TRBV27	15	TRBJ2-7	TRBD1	-	CASSLIAGGRSEQYF	TGTGCCAGCAGTTTAATCGCAGGGGGCAGATCCGAGCAGTACTTC
TRBV27	14	TRBJ1-2	TRBD1	-	CASSPLPGGRGYTF	TGTGCCAGCAGCCCTCTTCCAGGGGGCCGTGGCTACACCTTC
TRBV3-1/TRBV3-2	16	TRBJ2-3	TRBD2	-	CASSLGLAGGTDTQYF	TGTGCCAGCAGCCTGGGACTAGCGGGGGGCACAGATACGCAGTATTTT
TRBV7-3	15	TRBJ1-6	TRBD1	-	CASSSTGQGNSPLHF	TGTGCCAGCAGCTCGACGGGACAGGGAAATTCACCCCTCCACTTT
TRBV25-1	14	TRBJ2-7	-	-	CASSEPGSSYEQYF	TGTGCCAGCAGTGAACCAGGAAGCTCCTACGAGCAGTACTTC
TRBV7-9	15	TRBJ2-3	-	-	CASSLAGGPSDTQYF	TGTGCCAGCAGCTTAGCCGGGGGGCCCTCAGATACGCAGTATTTT
TRBV6-6	15	TRBJ1-4	-	once	CASSYQQGNYEKLFF	TGTGCCAGCAGTTACCAACAGGGAAACTATGAAAAACTGTTTTTT
TRBV10-1	14	TRBJ2-5	TRBD2	-	CASSERAGIEPQYF	TGCGCCAGCAGTGAGCGAGCGGGGATTGAGCCCCAGTACTTC
TRBV7-3	14	TRBJ2-2	-	-	CASSRQPNTGELFF	TGTGCCAGCAGCCGACAGCCGAACACCGGGGAGCTGTTTTTT
TRBV9	13	TRBJ2-7	-	-	CASSVGNSYEQYF	TGTGCCAGCAGCGTCGGGAACTCCTACGAGCAGTACTTC
TRBV6-5	16	TRBJ2-7	TRBD1	-	CASSYSIGTALYEQYF	TGTGCCAGCAGTTACTCAATTGGGACAGCCCTCTACGAGCAGTACTTC